This passage covers 18 T cell receptor beta chains from one sample sequenced in a study of cytomegalovirus exposure and HLA in healthy donors (TCRdb year 2017). Library prep was done by the immunoSEQ multiplex PCR assay. For the multiplex PCR, a mixture combining 60 forward primers for TCR Vbeta segments and 13 reverse primers for TCR Jbeta segments was used. What TCRdb holds here is the immuneACCESS table cut down to in-frame rearrangements. Part of the clones is not present; checked against another copy, under half of the missing clones reflect an unresolved V gene, and the others are unexplained. This sample has around 100,000 clones in its table, and about 74% of those were observed once. Roughly 4.4% of the sample goes to the ten largest clones. The sample was PBMCs. The receptors were gathered from a man aged 25-40 years in good health and CMV-seropositive.

The CDR3 sequence is CASSEQVTDTQYF. CDR3 in DNA: TGTGCCAGCAGTGAACAGGTCACAGATACGCAGTATTTT. V gene TRBV2 combines with J gene TRBJ2-3; D is ambiguous. This CDR3 contains 13 residues. The germline V gene has CDR1 SNHLY and CDR2 FYNNEI. V was pared by 2 bases and J by 2 bases, with 5 bases between.

The gene calls are TRBV11-2 and TRBJ2-3; D is perhaps TRBD1 (5 bases). CDR1 and CDR2 (germline): SGHAT, FQNNGV. V was pared by 0 bases and J by 3 bases, with 13 bases between. This CDR3 has 16 residues. CDR3 sequence (DNA): TGTGCCAGCAGCTTAGATAGTGGGGCCTTAACAGATACGCAGTATTTT. It encodes CASSLDSGALTDTQYF.

The gene calls are TRBV5-1 and TRBJ2-1, with 11 bases lining up with TRBD2. V gave up 5 bases and J gave up 6 bases; unmatched junction bases: 13. The germline gives CDR1 SGHRS, CDR2 YFSETQ. The CDR3 contains 17 residues. The CDR3 DNA reads as TGCGCCAGCAGGCGAACTAGCGGGGGCGCCTGGGGCAATGAGCAGTTCTTC. Translating gives CASRRTSGGAWGNEQFF.

The rearrangement uses TRBV4-1 and TRBJ1-6; no clear D. The CDR3 is made up of 13 amino acids. V dropped 0 bases and J dropped 8 bases, with 5 bases sitting between them. Germline CDR1 and CDR2: MGHRA and YSYEKL. The CDR3 coding sequence is TGCGCCAGCAGCCAAGATCGGTATTCACCCCTCCACTTT. As protein: CASSQDRYSPLHF.

This chain connects TRBV27 to TRBJ1-6, with D possibly matching TRBD1 (5 bases). This CDR3 is built from 13 residues. V gave up 6 bases and J gave up 4 bases, with 7 bases separating them. Germline CDR1 and CDR2: MNHEY and SMNVEV (reference sequence). CDR3 loop: CASSQGYNSPLHF. CDR3 bases: TGTGCCAGCAGCCAGGGATATAATTCACCCCTCCACTTT.

This chain connects TRBV5-1 to TRBJ1-1, with 8 bases lining up with TRBD1. Trimming cost V 0 bases and J 6 bases; bases outside gene matches: 13. The CDR3 consists of 17 residues. In germline, CDR1 is SGHRS, CDR2 YFSETQ. The CDR3 protein is CASSLVFGGTGVAEAFF. The CDR3 DNA reads as TGCGCCAGCAGCTTGGTGTTTGGCGGGACAGGTGTTGCTGAAGCTTTCTTT.

This sequence joins TRBV29-1 and TRBJ2-5; a possible D gene is TRBD1 (6 bases). The assigned J gene may be wrong: the sequence end matches TRBJ2-7 better. CDR3 length equals 12 residues. Germline lookup yields CDR1 SQVTM and CDR2 ANQGSEA. CDR3 coding DNA: TGCAGCGTTGGGCAGGGGCTTAGCGAGCAGTACTTC. It is translated as CSVGQGLSEQYF.

The chain joins TRBV7-2 to TRBJ2-7; maybe TRBD1 (6 bases). V was pared by 2 bases and J by 4 bases, with 12 bases between. The CDR3 spans 14 residues. CDR1 and CDR2 (germline): SGHTA, FQGNSA. The CDR3 bases are TGTGCCAGCAGCTTAACCGAGGGGGAGTACGAGCAGTACTTC. The encoded protein is CASSLTEGEYEQYF.

DNA of the CDR3: TGTGCCAGCAGTTACACGGGACAGGGGAATAATGAAAAACTGTTTTTT. This gives the protein CASSYTGQGNNEKLFF. V and J are TRBV6-5 and TRBJ1-4; 10 bases line up with TRBD1. Germline-derived CDR1 and CDR2 are MNHEY and SVGAGI. Unmatched junction bases numbered 4, after V lost 2 bases and J lost 4 bases. There are 16 residues in the CDR3.

The CDR3 DNA reads as TGTGCCAGCAGGGCAGGGGGCATCAACTATGGCTACACCTTC. Translation gives CASRAGGINYGYTF. The V gene is TRBV6-1, the J gene TRBJ1-2, with 8 positions matching TRBD1. This CDR3 contains 14 residues. Germline CDR1 is MNHNS and CDR2 is SASEGT. V lost 6 bases, J lost 2 bases, and 5 bases stayed unmatched.

There are a few counts of this clone. This rearrangement joins TRBV15 to TRBJ1-3; 8 bases line up with TRBD1. This CDR3 spans 17 amino acids. The V segment lost 4 bases and the J segment 0 bases; nucleotides outside the gene matches: 8. CDR1 is LNHNV, CDR2 YYDKDF, per germline (reference sequence). The CDR3 nucleotides read TGTGCCACCAGCATCGGACCCAGGGGGCTCTCTGGAAACACCATATATTTT. This gives the protein CATSIGPRGLSGNTIYF.

The V call is TRBV29-1, the J call TRBJ2-7, with 8 bases identical to TRBD1. Germline trimming cut 8 bases from V and 0 bases from J; bases unmatched to any gene: 15. Germline CDR1 reads SQVTM; CDR2 reads ANQGSEA. The CDR3 consists of 16 residues. This CDR3 is CSPDETGAPSSYEQYF. DNA of the CDR3: TGCAGCCCTGACGAGACAGGGGCACCCAGCTCCTACGAGCAGTACTTC.

The V and J genes are TRBV4-3 and TRBJ2-2; D unclear. The V gene's germline CDR1 is LGHNA and CDR2 YSLEER. The V end was cut by 0 bases, the J end by 2 bases, with 7 bases between. CDR3 length equals 15 residues. CDR3 sequence reads: CASSQDYGNTGELFF. CDR3 DNA: TGCGCCAGCAGCCAAGACTACGGTAACACCGGGGAGCTGTTTTTT.

This rearrangement joins TRBV5-1 to TRBJ1-2, with 8 bases that match TRBD1. V lost 4 bases, J lost 3 bases, and 14 bases stayed unmatched. The CDR3 has 17 residues. Germline V CDR1 and CDR2: SGHRS, YFSETQ. Here the CDR3 DNA reads TGCGCCAGCAGCACCGGACAGGGCTCCTCCCCGCACTATGGCTACACCTTC. This sequence encodes CASSTGQGSSPHYGYTF. The complete variable domain, with remaining parts taken from reference TRBV5-1 and TRBJ1-2, reads KAGVTQTPRYLIKTRGQQVTLSCSPISGHRSVSWYQQTPGQGLQFLFEYFSETQRNKGNFPGRFSGRQFSNSRSEMNVSTLELGDSALYLCASSTGQGSSPHYGYTFGSGTRLTVV.

The sample holds one count of this clone. This CDR3 is CSPGGTYEQYF. In DNA form, the CDR3 reads TGCAGTCCGGGCGGGACCTACGAGCAGTACTTC. This chain links TRBV20-1 with TRBJ2-7, with D possibly being TRBD2 (6 bases). V dropped 8 bases and J dropped 2 bases, with 10 bases sitting between them. The CDR3 covers 11 residues. CDR1 is DFQATT, CDR2 SNEGSKA, per germline (reference sequence).

This clone was recorded only once. The gene calls are TRBV2 and TRBJ2-7; 8 positions match TRBD1. Germline-derived CDR1 and CDR2 are SNHLY and FYNNEI. The CDR3 runs 15 residues. After removal of 7 bases from V and 0 bases from J, the junction contained 8 bases not matched to a gene. CDR3 nucleotide sequence: TGTGCCAGCACGCGACGGACAGGGAGCTCCTACGAGCAGTACTTC. It translates to CASTRRTGSSYEQYF.

J is TRBJ1-2 and V is TRBV6-1; maybe TRBD1 (6 bases). Between the trimmed V and J ends, which lost 1 base and 10 bases, there was a span of 16 bases. Germline V gives CDR1 MNHNS, CDR2 SASEGT. CDR3 length: 14 amino acids. The CDR3 here is CASSEVGGFYDYTF. The CDR3 DNA sequence: TGTGCCAGCAGTGAAGTTGGGGGCTTCTACGACTACACCTTC.

The CDR3 here is CASRPGGVQAYEQYF. The CDR3 DNA reads TGTGCCAGCAGACCAGGCGGTGTACAGGCGTACGAGCAGTACTTC. V and J are TRBV6-5 and TRBJ2-7; D perhaps matches TRBD1 (5 bases). The CDR3 covers 15 residues. CDR1 and CDR2 (germline): MNHEY, SVGAGI. V lost 6 bases and J lost 4, with 19 bases in between.